This TCR beta chain was found in a study of T cell responses to AZD1222 COVID-19 vaccine. Study-wide context: Both about-4-week and about-12-week second-dose recipients were combined. The study's findings and limits: It was only 6 or 7 AZD1222 recipients who were seropositive at baseline. Once two AZD1222 doses were given, Spike-specific TCR breadth and depth went up.

As concerns this clone: Its cognate antigen is unknown.

This table comes from immunoSEQ multiplex PCR, and its TCRdb copy is limited to in-frame clones, with some not included. The sample includes around 30,000 clones, roughly nine tenths of them seen just once. The CDR3 is 15 amino acids. V lost 5 bases and J 1 base, leaving 12 bases between the germline ends. Germline CDR1 is SNHLY and CDR2 is FYNNEI. The V call is TRBV2, the J call TRBJ1-5, with D hard to call. The sequence was obtained from an adult in good health. Sequencing used peripheral blood, obtained on day 0 of AZD1222 vaccination. CDR3 protein: CASSPLGLSNQPQHF. The CDR3 coding sequence is TGTGCCAGCAGTCCCTTAGGGCTAAGCAATCAGCCCCAGCATTTT.